The next 4 T cell receptor beta chains were all read from a single sample in a study of long-term antiretroviral therapy in people with HIV. The libraries were made with immunoSEQ v3.0 at survey level. Data came from immunoSEQ multiplex PCR; TCRdb stores just in-frame clones and leaves some out. Here the sample spans about 15,000 clones, around 80% being singletons. The specimen was unsorted PBMCs, collected 0.1 years after starting antiretroviral therapy. All receptors derive from a man aged 18 to 29 with HIV.

The rearrangement joins TRBV7-6 to TRBJ2-2; no firm D call. From germline, CDR1 is SGHVS and CDR2 FNYEAQ. This CDR3 has 15 residues. The V end lost 0 bases, the J end lost 5 bases, and 10 bases lay between the germline ends. The CDR3 protein is CASSLAGIYTGELFF. The CDR3 nucleotides read TGTGCCAGCAGCTTAGCAGGGATCTATACCGGGGAGCTGTTTTTT.

This sequence joins TRBV10-1 and TRBJ1-5; 7 nucleotides match TRBD1. V trimming: 6 bases; J trimming: 7 bases; junction bases outside the gene matches: 9. The CDR3 contains 14 residues. Germline assignment: CDR1 WNHNN and CDR2 SYGVQD (reference sequence). In DNA form, the CDR3 reads TGCGCCAGCAGCCCAAGTCAGGGGGACCAGCCCCAGCATTTT. This gives the protein CASSPSQGDQPQHF.

V gene TRBV6-6 combines with J gene TRBJ2-7; TRBD1 matches at 10 bases. CDR3 size: 15 residues. Germline CDR1 reads MNHNY; CDR2 reads SVGAGI (reference sequence). The ends lost 9 bases at V and 2 bases at J; junction bases unmatched: 10. In DNA, the CDR3 is TGTGCCAGTGGATCCGGGACAGGGGCCACCTACGAGCAGTACTTC. Protein sequence: CASGSGTGATYEQYF.

The chain has TRBV11-2 and TRBJ1-5; D remains unclear. This CDR3 comprises 13 residues. V was shortened by 3 bases and J by 7 bases, with 10 bases between the two germline ends. Germline CDR1 is SGHAT and CDR2 is FQNNGV. The CDR3 region is CASSLGVGQPQHF. The CDR3 DNA is TGTGCCAGCAGCTTGGGTGTAGGCCAGCCCCAGCATTTT.